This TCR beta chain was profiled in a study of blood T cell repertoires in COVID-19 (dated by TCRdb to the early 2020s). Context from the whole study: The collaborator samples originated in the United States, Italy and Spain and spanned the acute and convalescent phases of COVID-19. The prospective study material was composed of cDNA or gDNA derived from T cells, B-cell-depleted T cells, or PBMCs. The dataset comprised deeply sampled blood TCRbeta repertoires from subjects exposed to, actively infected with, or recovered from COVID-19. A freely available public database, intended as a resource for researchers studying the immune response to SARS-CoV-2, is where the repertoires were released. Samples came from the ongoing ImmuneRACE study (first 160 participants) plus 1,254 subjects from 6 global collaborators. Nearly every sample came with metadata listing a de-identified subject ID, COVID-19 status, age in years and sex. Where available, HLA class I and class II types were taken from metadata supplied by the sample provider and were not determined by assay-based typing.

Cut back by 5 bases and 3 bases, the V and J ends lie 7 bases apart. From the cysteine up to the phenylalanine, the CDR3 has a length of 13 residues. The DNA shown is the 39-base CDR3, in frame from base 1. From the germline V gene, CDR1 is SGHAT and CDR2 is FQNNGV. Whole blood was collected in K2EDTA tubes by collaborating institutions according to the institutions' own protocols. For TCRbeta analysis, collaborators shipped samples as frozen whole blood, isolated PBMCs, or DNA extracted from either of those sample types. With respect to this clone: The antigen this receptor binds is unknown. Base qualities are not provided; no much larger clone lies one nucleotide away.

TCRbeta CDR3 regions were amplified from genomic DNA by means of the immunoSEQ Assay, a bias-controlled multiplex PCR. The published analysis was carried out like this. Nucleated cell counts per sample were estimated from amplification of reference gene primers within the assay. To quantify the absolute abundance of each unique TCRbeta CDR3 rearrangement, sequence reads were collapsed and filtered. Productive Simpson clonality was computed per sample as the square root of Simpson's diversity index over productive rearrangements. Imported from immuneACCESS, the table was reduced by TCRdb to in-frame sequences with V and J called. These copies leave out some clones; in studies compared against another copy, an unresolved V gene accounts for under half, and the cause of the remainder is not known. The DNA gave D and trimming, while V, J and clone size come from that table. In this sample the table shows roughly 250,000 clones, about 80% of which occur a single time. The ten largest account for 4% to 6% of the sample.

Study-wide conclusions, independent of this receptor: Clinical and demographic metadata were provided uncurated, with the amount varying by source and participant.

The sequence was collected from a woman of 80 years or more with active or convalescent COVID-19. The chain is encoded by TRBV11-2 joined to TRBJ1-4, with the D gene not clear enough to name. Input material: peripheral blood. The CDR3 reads CASSRGANEKLFF. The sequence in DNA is TGTGCCAGCAGCCGGGGTGCTAATGAAAAACTGTTTTTT.